The 23 T cell receptor beta chains presented below share a single source sample, sequenced in a study of blood T cell repertoires in COVID-19. Method: immunoSEQ multiplex PCR; TCRdb's copy keeps in-frame clones and lacks some. Of approximately 150,000 clones listed, about 80% are singletons. Sequenced: PBMCs or T cells enriched from blood (not recorded which). The receptor set was obtained from a man in his fifties in a cohort exposed to, infected with or recovered from COVID-19 (not recorded which).

The chain is built from TRBV28 and TRBJ1-2; D is unclear. The CDR3 extends over 14 amino acids. Germline V gene lookup returns CDR1 MDHEN and CDR2 SYDVKM. The V and J ends lost 3 bases and 0 bases respectively, with 8 bases between them. CDR3: CASSLGRANYGYTF. CDR3 bases: TGTGCCAGCAGTTTGGGCAGAGCTAACTATGGCTACACCTTC.

The genes are TRBV18 and TRBJ2-5, with D possibly being TRBD1 (5 bases). This CDR3 is 14 amino acids long. Germline CDR1 is KGHSH and CDR2 is LQKENI. V shed 0 bases and J shed 5 bases, with 10 bases lying between them. The CDR3 is CASSPPPKGETQYF. The CDR3 DNA follows: TGTGCCAGCTCACCACCGCCAAAGGGGGAGACCCAGTACTTC.

This chain connects TRBV19 to TRBJ1-5, with 7 bases matching TRBD1. This CDR3 region has 14 residues. Germline loops: CDR1 LNHDA, CDR2 SQIVND (reference sequence). Trimming cost V 8 bases and J 6 bases; bases outside gene matches: 10. DNA of the CDR3: TGTGCCAGTCTCGGACAGGTTGGTGGTCAGCCCCAGCATTTT. Residues: CASLGQVGGQPQHF. Full variable domain (remainder filled in from reference TRBV19 and TRBJ1-5): DGGITQSPKYLFRKEGQNVTLSCEQNLNHDAMYWYRQDPGQGLRLIYYSQIVNDFQKGDIAEGYSVSREKKESFPLTVTSAQKNPTAFYLCASLGQVGGQPQHFGDGTRLSIL.

V and J are TRBV6-5 and TRBJ2-7; the match to TRBD1 covers 9 bases. J gave up 6 bases and V 0 bases, and 6 bases lay outside the gene matches. Germline-derived CDR1 and CDR2 are MNHEY and SVGAGI. The CDR3 runs to 15 residues. The chain's CDR3 is CASSYSGTGFGEQYF. CDR3 DNA: TGTGCCAGCAGTTACTCGGGGACAGGGTTTGGCGAGCAGTACTTC.

The chain uses TRBV11-3 and TRBJ2-3; 11 nucleotides agree with TRBD2. The J segment lost 6 bases and the V segment lost 5 bases, leaving 10 bases of the junction unmatched. In germline, CDR1 is SGHNT, CDR2 YENEEA. The CDR3 is 16 residues long. The DNA of the CDR3 is TGTGCCAGCAGCCCCGGGACTAGCGGAAACGGGGATACGCAGTATTTT. This gives the protein CASSPGTSGNGDTQYF.

The chain employs TRBV2 and TRBJ1-2; D not certain. The CDR3 is 12 residues long. Germline V gene data show CDR1 as SNHLY and CDR2 as FYNNEI. Trimming pared 3 bases from V and 4 bases from J, leaving 6 bases between. DNA of the CDR3: TGTGCCAGCAGTGACCAGTCCTATGGCTACACCTTC. It yields the protein CASSDQSYGYTF.

The J gene is TRBJ1-5, the V gene TRBV5-5; D possibly corresponds to TRBD1 (5 bases). Trimming cost V 1 base and J 7 bases, with 9 bases left between them. Germline values: CDR1 SGHKS, CDR2 YYEKEE (reference sequence). CDR3 length: 13 amino acids. In nucleotides, the CDR3 is TGTGCCAGCAGCTTGCAGGGAGGGCAGCCCCAGCATTTT. It codes for CASSLQGGQPQHF.

The chain combines TRBV6-2 or TRBV6-3 with TRBJ1-4; TRBD1 agrees at 7 bases. CDR1 is MNHEY, CDR2 SVGEGT, per germline. This CDR3 is built from 14 residues. V trimming: 6 bases; J trimming: 5 bases; junction bases outside the gene matches: 6. CDR3 nucleotides: TGTGCCAGCAGCGATACACAGGGGAATGAAAAACTGTTTTTT. Its translation is CASSDTQGNEKLFF.

This clone was counted once. The rearrangement joins TRBV4-3 to TRBJ2-7; D not certain. This CDR3 is built from 15 residues. Looked up from germline, CDR1 is LGHNA and CDR2 is YSLEER. The germline V and J ends were trimmed by 0 bases and 0 bases, with 9 bases remaining between them. The CDR3 sequence: CASSQDYSNSYEQYF. The CDR3 DNA is TGCGCCAGCAGCCAAGATTACTCTAACTCCTACGAGCAGTACTTC.

This sequence joins TRBV3-1 (or the pseudogene TRBV3-2) and TRBJ1-6, with D hard to call. There are 14 residues in the CDR3. V was cut by 1 base and J by 7 bases, with 8 bases left in between. Germline V gives CDR1 LGHDT, CDR2 YNNKEL (reference sequence). CDR3 sequence (DNA): TGTGCCAGCAGCCAAGTGGGAGGAAATTCACCCCTCCACTTT. It yields the protein CASSQVGGNSPLHF.

This clone was seen once. V is TRBV28 and J is TRBJ2-7; TRBD2 matches at 10 bases. Germline V gene data show CDR1 as MDHEN and CDR2 as SYDVKM. The ends lost 6 bases at V and 6 bases at J; junction bases unmatched: 14. The CDR3 extends over 16 amino acids. The CDR3: CASSAPAGSGRLEQYF. The CDR3 nucleotides read TGTGCCAGCAGCGCCCCCGCGGGTAGCGGGAGGCTCGAGCAGTACTTC.

This sequence joins TRBV5-1 and TRBJ2-3; D is unresolved. Germline assignment: CDR1 SGHRS and CDR2 YFSETQ. CDR3 length: 14 residues. Trimming cost V 3 bases and J 2 bases, with 10 bases left between them. The CDR3 sequence is CASSWSRSTDTQYF. The DNA for the CDR3 is TGCGCCAGCAGCTGGTCGCGGTCCACAGATACGCAGTATTTT.

The J gene is TRBJ2-1, the V gene TRBV6-5, with 8 bases identical to TRBD1. The germline gives CDR1 MNHEY, CDR2 SVGAGI. Unmatched junction bases numbered 9, after V lost 10 bases and J lost 7 bases. The CDR3 covers 13 residues. This CDR3 reads CATKQGGWNEQFF. In nucleotides, the CDR3 is TGTGCCACCAAACAGGGGGGCTGGAATGAGCAGTTCTTC.

V is TRBV10-3 and J is TRBJ1-1; 7 bases line up with TRBD1. The CDR3 is 14 amino acids. The V segment lost 4 bases and the J segment 2 bases; nucleotides outside the gene matches: 4. Germline assignment: CDR1 ENHRY and CDR2 SYGVKD. CDR3 in amino acids: CAISGQGHNTEAFF. Here the CDR3 DNA reads TGTGCCATCAGTGGACAGGGACACAACACTGAAGCTTTCTTT.

V gene TRBV18 combines with J gene TRBJ1-1, with TRBD1 identical over 9 bases. The CDR3 is 14 residues long. Germline V gene data show CDR1 as KGHSH and CDR2 as LQKENI. V gave up 6 bases and J gave up 8 bases; unmatched junction bases: 10. This CDR3 reads CASSYPSGTGEAFF. The CDR3 region has the DNA TGTGCCAGCTCCTATCCATCCGGGACAGGGGAAGCTTTCTTT.

The chain joins TRBV7-9 to TRBJ1-5; D remains unclear. This CDR3 is built from 14 residues. Germline V CDR1 and CDR2: SEHNR, FQNEAQ (reference sequence). Between the trimmed V and J ends, which lost 1 base and 3 bases, there was a span of 7 bases. DNA of the CDR3: TGTGCCAGCAGCTTAGAATCCTTCAATCAGCCCCAGCATTTT. It codes for CASSLESFNQPQHF.

Notes on this clone: The junction shows a germline mismatch at one end, possibly a read error. The chain links TRBV11-2 to TRBJ1-3, with D perhaps TRBD1 (5 bases). The CDR3 contains 14 residues. Germline V gives CDR1 SGHAT, CDR2 FQNNGV. CDR3 protein: CASSLQELGDTIYF. Written as DNA, the CDR3 is TGTGCCAGCAGCCTACAGGAGCTTGGAGACACCATATATTTT.

J is TRBJ2-7 and V is TRBV18; D perhaps matches TRBD1 (5 bases). Deletions cut 3 bases from V and 2 bases from J, with 17 bases between. From germline, CDR1 is KGHSH and CDR2 LQKENI. The length of the CDR3 is 16 residues. The CDR3: CASSPVGRQSAYEQYF. CDR3 sequence (DNA): TGTGCCAGCTCACCCGTGGGCCGACAGAGTGCCTACGAGCAGTACTTC.

The chain links TRBV12-3 or TRBV12-4 to TRBJ1-2; weak D call: TRBD1 (5 bases). Trimming removed 0 bases at V and 6 bases at J, with 8 bases between. The CDR3 is 13 residues long. The CDR3 reads CASSLAAGNGYTF. CDR3 DNA sequence: TGTGCCAGCAGTTTAGCGGCAGGGAATGGCTACACCTTC.

J is TRBJ1-4 and V is TRBV10-3, with 8 bases fitting TRBD1. The germline V gene encodes CDR1 ENHRY and CDR2 SYGVKD. The CDR3 has 13 amino acids. V shed 11 bases and J 5 bases; nucleotides not matched to a gene: 7. This CDR3 is CAVKDRANEKLFF. The CDR3 DNA follows: TGTGCCGTTAAGGACAGGGCGAATGAAAAACTGTTTTTT.

The sample holds one count of this clone. The gene calls are TRBV12-5 and TRBJ1-2; 7 bases match TRBD1. The V gene end was trimmed by 1 base and the J gene end by 8 bases; junction bases not matched to a gene: 1. Germline assignment: CDR1 LGHNT and CDR2 FRNRAP. The CDR3 is 12 residues long. Written as DNA, the CDR3 is TGTGCTAGTGGTTTGGGACAGGGAGGCTACACCTTC. Translating it yields CASGLGQGGYTF.

On this clone: The sample carries other DNA sequences with the same CDR3. The gene calls are TRBV11-2 and TRBJ1-1; no firm D call. Germline V gene sequence: CDR1 SGHAT, CDR2 FQNNGV. This CDR3 has 13 residues. Trimming took off 2 bases at V and 0 bases at J, with 4 bases between the two ends. CDR3 nucleotides: TGTGCCAGCAGCTTACATTTGAACACTGAAGCTTTCTTT. Amino acid sequence: CASSLHLNTEAFF. The whole variable domain, remainder taken from reference TRBV11-2 and TRBJ1-1, is EAGVAQSPRYKIIEKRQSVAFWCNPISGHATLYWYQQILGQGPKLLIQFQNNGVVDDSQLPKDRFSAERLKGVDSTLKIQPAKLEDSAVYLCASSLHLNTEAFFGQGTRLTVV.

This chain connects TRBV28 to TRBJ2-2, with 8 positions matching TRBD1. Per the germline V gene, CDR1 is MDHEN and CDR2 is SYDVKM. This CDR3 region has 17 residues. V shed 4 bases, J shed 1 base, and the junction held 8 bases outside the gene matches. CDR3: CASSSLTGTGNTGELFF. The CDR3 nucleotides read TGTGCCAGCAGTTCGCTTACCGGGACAGGGAACACCGGGGAGCTGTTTTTT.